This TCR beta chain was observed in a study of blood T cell repertoires in COVID-19. Study overall: From the United States, Italy and Spain came samples of acute and convalescent COVID-19.

Authors' data handling: Counts of nucleated cells, estimated from reference gene primer amplification, were obtained. The method was immunoSEQ multiplex PCR; TCRdb's version includes in-frame clones alone and lacks a portion of them. V and J calls and clone size are as listed in that table; D and trimming were resolved from the DNA. The sample includes a few hundred thousand clones, about 82% seen only once; the top ten take roughly 7%. Deletions cut 3 bases from V and 4 bases from J, with 19 bases between. The CDR3 is made up of 16 amino acids. The V gene's germline CDR1 is SGDLS and CDR2 YYNGEE. This sequence was found in a human donor in a cohort sampled during active COVID-19. The rearrangement joins TRBV9 to TRBJ1-2; D uncertain. Material: peripheral blood. CDR3 coding DNA: TGTGCCAGCAGCGCAGAAAGACACGCAAGGCCCTATGGCTACACCTTC. Amino acid sequence: CASSAERHARPYGYTF.